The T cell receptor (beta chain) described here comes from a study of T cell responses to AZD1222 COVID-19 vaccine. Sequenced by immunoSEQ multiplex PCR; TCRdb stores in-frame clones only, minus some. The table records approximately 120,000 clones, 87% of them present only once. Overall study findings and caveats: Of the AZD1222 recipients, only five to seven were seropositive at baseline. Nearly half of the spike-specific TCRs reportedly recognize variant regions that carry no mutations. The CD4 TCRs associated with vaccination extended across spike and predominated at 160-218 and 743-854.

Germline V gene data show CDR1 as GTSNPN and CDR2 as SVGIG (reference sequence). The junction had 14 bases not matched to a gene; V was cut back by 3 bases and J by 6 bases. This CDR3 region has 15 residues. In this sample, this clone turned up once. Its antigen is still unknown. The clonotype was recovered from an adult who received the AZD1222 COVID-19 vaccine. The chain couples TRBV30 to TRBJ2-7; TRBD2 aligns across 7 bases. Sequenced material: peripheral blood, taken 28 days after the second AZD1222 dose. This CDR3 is CAWRIGGSTTGEQYF. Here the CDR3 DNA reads TGTGCCTGGAGGATCGGCGGGAGTACGACCGGCGAGCAGTACTTC.